This T cell receptor (beta chain) was retrieved from a study of cytomegalovirus exposure and HLA in healthy donors. At the level of the study: Earlier work reported 117 million unique TCR beta sequences from 150 million to 200 million T cells. Study-level findings and limits: Rarity held for most TCR sequences, but there were some public TCRs that occurred in many donors.

Points on this clone: Its antigen is unknown.

PCR primers comprised 60 Vbeta and 13 Jbeta primers. Data came from immunoSEQ multiplex PCR; TCRdb stores just in-frame clones and leaves some out. The sample records over 150,000 clones, 60% to 80% being singletons. Sequenced material: PBMCs. This clonotype was sampled from a man aged 18 to 30 in good health and CMV-seropositive.

The CDR3 spells CAWSALAGDGTGELFF. As DNA, the CDR3 is TGTGCCTGGAGTGCCCTAGCGGGAGATGGTACCGGGGAGCTGTTTTTT. The gene calls are TRBV30 and TRBJ2-2; 10 bases align to TRBD2. CDR3 length: 16 amino acids. V lost 1 base to trimming and J lost 5 bases; unmatched junction nucleotides: 7. Germline-derived CDR1 and CDR2 are GTSNPN and SVGIG (reference sequence).